This T cell receptor (beta chain) was identified in a study of control samples from healthy donors and cancer patients. Produced via immunoSEQ multiplex PCR; TCRdb's table is partial and in-frame only. The sample contains about 86,000 clones, approximately 93% of which appear only once. The CDR3 is 13 amino acids. V lost 8 bases, J lost 5 bases, and 15 bases lay in between. CDR1 MDHEN and CDR2 SYDVKM come from the germline V gene. Sequencing was performed on blood. This chain connects TRBV28 to TRBJ2-5, with D perhaps assigned TRBD1 or TRBD2 (6 bases each). The clonotype was recovered from a woman aged 25 to 39 in good health. CDR3 DNA: TGTGCCAGCGGTTCGGGGGCGGGGGAGACCCAGTACTTC. This translates into CASGSGAGETQYF.